A single sample is the source of the 16 T cell receptor beta chains below, sequenced in a study of T-cell memory formation after mild COVID-19. From the 5' RACE reads, TCRdb called clonotypes with MiXCR, one entry per CDR3 protein. The sample contains approximately 390,000 distinct CDR3 sequences, about 17% of which appear only once. Sequencing used PBMCs or a T cell subset sorted from them (not recorded which). Receptors originate from a man between 18 and 35 years old who had mild COVID-19 (a few samples of this study predate the infection). Cell type and time point are not known.

This clonotype turned up a few times. The chain employs TRBV27 and TRBJ2-2, with TRBD1 as a possible D gene (6 bases). Germline V gives CDR1 MNHEY, CDR2 SMNVEV (reference sequence). The CDR3 is 16 amino acids. V was shortened by 3 bases and J by 3 bases, with 14 bases between the two germline ends. CDR3 region: CASSFKGETDTGELFF. The CDR3 DNA reads as TGTGCCAGCAGTTTTAAGGGGGAGACGGACACCGGGGAGCTGTTTTTT.

This clonotype appeared a few times. The genes are TRBV9 and TRBJ2-5, with TRBD2 as a possible D gene (5 bases). CDR3 length: 16 amino acids. Germline V gives CDR1 SGDLS, CDR2 YYNGEE. Trimming left V 4 bases short and J 2 bases short, with 18 bases between. This CDR3 reads CASSPLGGSYQETQYF. In DNA, the CDR3 is TGTGCCAGCAGCCCACTAGGAGGCTCCTATCAAGAGACCCAGTACTTC.

In its sample, this clonotype was seen a few times. The chain recombines TRBV7-2 with TRBJ2-1, with 14 bases identical to TRBD2. CDR1 is SGHTA and CDR2 is FQGNSA in the germline V gene. Unmatched junction bases numbered 4, after V lost 6 bases and J lost 3 bases. The CDR3 sequence is 16 residues long. The CDR3 here is CASSRTSGGRYNEQFF. The CDR3 DNA follows: TGTGCCAGCAGTCGGACTAGCGGGGGGCGCTACAATGAGCAGTTCTTC.

The V call is TRBV7-9, the J call TRBJ1-4, with D unresolved. V lost 4 bases and J lost 6, with 15 bases in between. This CDR3 is built from 15 residues. Germline CDR1 is SEHNR and CDR2 is FQNEAQ (reference sequence). CDR3 residues: CASSSVEPGDEKLFF. Written as DNA, the CDR3 is TGTGCCAGCAGCTCCGTCGAGCCGGGAGATGAAAAACTGTTTTTT.

The genes are TRBV13 and TRBJ1-1; D call uncertain. Trimming took 0 bases from V and 5 from J, leaving 16 bases between them. This CDR3 contains 16 residues. Looked up from germline, CDR1 is PRHDT and CDR2 is FYEKMQ (reference sequence). This CDR3 reads CASSLGPLDGQTEAFF. Here the CDR3 DNA reads TGTGCCAGCAGCTTAGGCCCCTTGGACGGTCAGACTGAAGCTTTCTTT.

V is TRBV6-5 and J is TRBJ2-5; 7 bases map to TRBD2. CDR3 length: 13 amino acids. V shed 6 bases and J 3 bases; nucleotides not matched to a gene: 4. Germline CDR1 MNHEY, CDR2 SVGAGI. The CDR3 reads CASRGLTEETQYF. The CDR3 nucleotides are TGTGCCAGCAGGGGACTAACCGAAGAGACCCAGTACTTC.

As to this clonotype: One junction end disagrees with the germline gene, perhaps due to a read error. The chain couples TRBV12-3 or TRBV12-4 to TRBJ2-5; 8 bases match TRBD2. The CDR3 is 12 residues long. CDR3 sequence reads: CASSPGSGEEHF. The CDR3 DNA reads as TGTGCCAGCAGTCCGGGTAGCGGGGAGGAACACTTC.

Ten or more counts support this clonotype. V is TRBV3-1 and J is TRBJ1-2, with 7 bases fitting TRBD1. J lost 2 bases, V lost 4 bases, and 7 bases had no gene match. In germline, CDR1 is LGHDT, CDR2 YNNKEL (reference sequence). The CDR3 covers 15 residues. As DNA, the CDR3 is TGTGCCAGCAGCCCAGCAGGGGGAGGCAACTATGGCTACACCTTC. Translation gives CASSPAGGGNYGYTF.

V is TRBV20-1 and J is TRBJ2-1; perhaps TRBD1 as D (6 bases). The CDR3 spans 13 residues. Germline CDR1 DFQATT, CDR2 SNEGSKA (reference sequence). V was clipped by 6 bases and J by 5 bases, with 14 bases between them. The CDR3 loop is CSAPDRRHNEQFF. The CDR3 DNA reads as TGCAGTGCCCCAGACAGGCGCCACAATGAGCAGTTCTTC.

This clonotype appeared a few times. The rearrangement uses TRBV5-1 and TRBJ2-2; TRBD1 aligns across 7 bases. Looked up from germline, CDR1 is SGHRS and CDR2 is YFSETQ. The CDR3 has 15 residues. V was clipped by 5 bases and J by 6 bases; unmatched bases: 10. CDR3 residues: CASRKGTEGSGELFF. The CDR3 region has the DNA TGCGCCAGCAGGAAGGGGACAGAGGGGTCCGGGGAGCTGTTTTTT.

This clonotype appeared a few times. The chain joins TRBV7-6 to TRBJ2-2; 13 nucleotides align to TRBD2. V was clipped by 5 bases and J by 2 bases; unmatched bases: 5. The CDR3 contains 17 residues. CDR1 is SGHVS, CDR2 FNYEAQ, per germline. The CDR3 DNA is TGTGCCAGCAGCCCAACTAGCGGGGGGGCCAACACCGGGGAGCTGTTTTTT. Its protein product is CASSPTSGGANTGELFF.

This clonotype came up many times. The V and J genes are TRBV20-1 and TRBJ2-2; unclear D gene. V was cut by 0 bases and J by 9 bases, with 8 bases left in between. CDR3 size: 12 residues. Germline CDR1 reads DFQATT; CDR2 reads SNEGSKA (reference sequence). CDR3 in DNA: TGCAGTGCTAGAGAGGGTGTCAGGGAGCTGTTTTTT. Translation: CSAREGVRELFF.

V and J are TRBV4-2 and TRBJ2-3; weak D call: TRBD2 (5 bases). CDR1 and CDR2 (germline): LGHNA, YNFKEQ. The CDR3 covers 15 residues. V gave up 4 bases and J gave up 6 bases, with 17 bases separating them. CDR3 sequence: CASSRKGMGEDTQYF. The CDR3 bases are TGTGCCAGCAGCCGGAAGGGTATGGGAGAGGATACGCAGTATTTT.

This clonotype was picked up a small number of times. This rearrangement joins TRBV5-5 to TRBJ2-3; 7 bases align to TRBD1. The CDR3 consists of 15 residues. Looked up from germline, CDR1 is SGHKS and CDR2 is YYEKEE (reference sequence). The ends lost 1 base at V and 2 bases at J; junction bases unmatched: 4. CDR3 in DNA: TGTGCCAGCAGCTTGAGTACAGGGGTCACAGATACGCAGTATTTT. Amino acid sequence: CASSLSTGVTDTQYF.

The CDR3 region is CSASSGVRSYEQYF. CDR3 DNA sequence: TGCAGTGCTTCTAGCGGGGTGAGATCCTACGAGCAGTACTTC. The chain combines TRBV20-1 with TRBJ2-7, with TRBD2 matching over 9 bases. V lost 5 bases to trimming and J lost 1 base; unmatched junction nucleotides: 6. Germline V gene lookup returns CDR1 DFQATT and CDR2 SNEGSKA (reference sequence). The CDR3 is 14 residues long.

This clonotype was observed a handful of times. The genes are TRBV28 and TRBJ2-5; the match to TRBD2 covers 9 bases. Losses at the gene ends were 6 bases for V and 2 bases for J; bases not matched to a gene: 25. Germline V gene data show CDR1 as MDHEN and CDR2 as SYDVKM. The CDR3 has 21 amino acids. The CDR3, as DNA: TGTGCCAGCAGCACACCCTTAAGCGGGGGGACTTTCTGGGGCCCACAAGAGACCCAGTACTTC. This translates into CASSTPLSGGTFWGPQETQYF.